Presented here are 27 T cell receptor beta chains from one specimen sequenced in a study of OX40 agonist ivuxolimab in advanced cancers. TCRdb keeps only in-frame clones here, not all; method: immunoSEQ multiplex PCR. The sample carries some 59,000 clones, around 82% recorded once. Material: CD4+ or CD8+ T cells sorted from blood, obtained in a trial of the OX40 agonist ivuxolimab. Receptor source: an adult with an advanced solid tumor such as melanoma, head and neck, liver or kidney cancer.

The sample holds a few counts of this clone. This chain connects TRBV5-1 to TRBJ2-7; 7 nucleotides match TRBD1. Unmatched junction bases numbered 8, after V lost 3 bases and J lost 2 bases. Germline CDR1 SGHRS, CDR2 YFSETQ. The CDR3 runs 15 residues. CDR3 residues: CASSYSTGWAYEQYF. CDR3 bases: TGCGCCAGCAGCTATTCGACAGGGTGGGCCTACGAGCAGTACTTC.

This chain uses TRBV7-2 with TRBJ2-3; unclear D gene. The CDR3 consists of 14 residues. V dropped 1 base and J dropped 6 bases, with 11 bases sitting between them. Germline assignment: CDR1 SGHTA and CDR2 FQGNSA. CDR3 nucleotide sequence: TGTGCCAGCAGCTTAGTTTCGAAACTGGATACGCAGTATTTT. Protein sequence: CASSLVSKLDTQYF.

The chain recombines TRBV6-6 with TRBJ1-2, with 8 bases identical to TRBD1. CDR3 length: 13 amino acids. The J segment lost 7 bases and the V segment lost 4 bases, leaving 5 bases of the junction unmatched. The germline gives CDR1 MNHNY, CDR2 SVGAGI (reference sequence). The CDR3 sequence: CASSSGGASGYTF. CDR3 coding DNA: TGTGCCAGCAGTTCAGGGGGCGCGTCTGGCTACACCTTC.

The CDR3 sequence is CASSVGLAGDARELFF. In DNA, the CDR3 is TGTGCCAGCAGCGTAGGACTAGCGGGAGATGCCCGGGAGCTGTTTTTT. J is TRBJ2-2 and V is TRBV9; 12 bases align to TRBD2. Germline-derived CDR1 and CDR2 are SGDLS and YYNGEE. There are 16 residues in the CDR3. The junction had 6 bases not matched to a gene; V was cut back by 0 bases and J by 9 bases.

V gene TRBV7-9 combines with J gene TRBJ1-2, with a tentative D call TRBD1 (5 bases). The CDR3 covers 15 residues. Trimming removed 0 bases at V and 5 bases at J, with 13 bases between. The germline CDR1 and CDR2 sequences are SEHNR and FQNEAQ (reference sequence). DNA of the CDR3: TGTGCCAGCAGCTTAGCCCCGGGGCTCCTATATGGCTACACCTTC. It encodes CASSLAPGLLYGYTF.

A single count supports this clone. The chain joins TRBV10-1 to TRBJ1-6; TRBD1 is a possible D gene (5 bases). The CDR3 covers 14 residues. V was pared by 5 bases and J by 7 bases, with 12 bases between. CDR1 is WNHNN, CDR2 SYGVQD, per germline (reference sequence). The CDR3 region has the DNA TGCGCCAGCAGTAACAGGAATGTGAATTCACCCCTCCACTTT. Residues: CASSNRNVNSPLHF.

This CDR3 is CASSRLGGENIQYF. The CDR3 nucleotides are TGCGCCAGCAGCCGACTCGGGGGCGAAAACATTCAGTACTTC. The rearrangement links TRBV5-1 to TRBJ2-4; D may be TRBD1 or TRBD2 (6 bases each). The CDR3 totals 14 residues. Trimming left V 4 bases short and J 5 bases short, with 13 bases between. Germline V gene data show CDR1 as SGHRS and CDR2 as YFSETQ.

This clone is termed medium-sized. This chain uses TRBV6-5 with TRBJ2-2; D is undetermined. Germline assignment: CDR1 MNHEY and CDR2 SVGAGI. This CDR3 is built from 14 residues. Between the trimmed V and J ends, which lost 7 bases and 2 bases, there was a span of 11 bases. CDR3 bases: TGTGCCAGCACCCTTGGGGAAAACACCGGGGAGCTGTTTTTT. It yields the protein CASTLGENTGELFF.

V is TRBV30 and J is TRBJ1-3, with TRBD1 as a possible D gene (5 bases). The CDR3 consists of 14 residues. Trimming cost V 5 bases and J 7 bases, with 18 bases left between them. CDR1 is GTSNPN, CDR2 SVGIG, per germline (reference sequence). The CDR3 is CAWGLGGDGNTIYF. The DNA of the CDR3 is TGTGCCTGGGGTTTAGGAGGGGACGGGAACACCATATATTTT.

The chain carries TRBV9 and TRBJ1-2; 9 bases line up with TRBD1. Trimming removed 4 bases from V and 2 bases from J; junction bases left unmatched: 12. This CDR3 is built from 17 residues. Germline loops: CDR1 SGDLS, CDR2 YYNGEE. The CDR3 loop is CASSTGTGRGSNYGYTF. The DNA of the CDR3 is TGTGCCAGCAGCACCGGGACAGGGAGGGGGTCGAACTATGGCTACACCTTC.

This chain joins TRBV6-5 and TRBJ1-2; 10 bases line up with TRBD1. This CDR3 contains 14 residues. CDR1 is MNHEY, CDR2 SVGAGI, per germline. The trim removed 7 bases at V and 5 bases at J, leaving 7 bases unmatched. The CDR3 sequence: CASTRQGAGYGYTF. In nucleotides, the CDR3 is TGTGCCAGCACAAGACAGGGGGCAGGGTATGGCTACACCTTC.

V and J are TRBV6-5 and TRBJ2-1; D unclear. V lost 5 bases, J lost 9 bases, and 14 bases lay in between. CDR3 size: 13 residues. The germline CDR1 and CDR2 sequences are MNHEY and SVGAGI. CDR3 protein: CASSASKVGEQFF. In DNA form, the CDR3 reads TGTGCCAGCAGTGCCAGTAAGGTGGGTGAGCAGTTCTTC.

This clone has only one observation. The rearrangement joins TRBV19 to TRBJ1-2, with D possibly matching TRBD1 (5 bases). The CDR3 runs 15 residues. Trimming left V 4 bases short and J 6 bases short, with 18 bases between. Germline lookup yields CDR1 LNHDA and CDR2 SQIVND (reference sequence). The DNA of the CDR3 is TGTGCCAGTAGTACCACGGGACTGATACCAGATGGCTACACCTTC. The encoded protein is CASSTTGLIPDGYTF. Filled out from reference TRBV19 and TRBJ1-2, the complete variable domain reads DGGITQSPKYLFRKEGQNVTLSCEQNLNHDAMYWYRQDPGQGLRLIYYSQIVNDFQKGDIAEGYSVSREKKESFPLTVTSAQKNPTAFYLCASSTTGLIPDGYTFGSGTRLTVV.

This clone appeared once. This chain links TRBV5-4 with TRBJ1-2, with D unresolved. Between the trimmed V and J ends, which lost 4 bases and 8 bases, there was a span of 15 bases. Germline values: CDR1 SGHNT, CDR2 YYREEE (reference sequence). The CDR3 spans 13 residues. The CDR3 DNA is TGTGCCAGCAGCCCCCGGTGGGAGGGAGGCTACACCTTC. Its translation: CASSPRWEGGYTF.

The chain has TRBV12-5 and TRBJ1-6; tentatively, D is TRBD1 (5 bases). Germline CDR1 is LGHNT and CDR2 is FRNRAP. Trimming pared 1 base from V and 9 bases from J, leaving 19 bases between. This CDR3 region has 17 residues. The CDR3 DNA reads TGTGCTAGTGGTTTGGACCCGGGCCGGGGCAAATTTTCACCCCTCCACTTT. Translating gives CASGLDPGRGKFSPLHF.

This clone was recorded once. The junction and the germline gene differ at one end; a read error may be behind it. The gene calls are TRBV5-8 and TRBJ2-7; D gene uncertain. The CDR3 covers 14 residues. Per the germline V gene, CDR1 is SGHTS and CDR2 is YDEGEE. The CDR3 DNA reads as TGCGCCAGCAGCCCGAGGCAGAGCTCCTACGAGCAGTACTTC. As protein: CASSPRQSSYEQYF.

V gene TRBV5-8 combines with J gene TRBJ2-5; D remains ambiguous. The CDR3 is 12 residues long. V was cut by 3 bases and J by 7 bases, with 10 bases left in between. Germline lookup yields CDR1 SGHTS and CDR2 YDEGEE. The CDR3 spells CASSSAAGTQYF. The CDR3 DNA reads TGTGCCAGCAGCTCCGCTGCTGGGACCCAGTACTTC.

The chain combines TRBV19 with TRBJ1-1; no clear D. Germline V CDR1 and CDR2: LNHDA, SQIVND (reference sequence). This CDR3 spans 13 amino acids. With 5 bases removed from V and 7 bases from J, the gap between germline ends came to 14 bases. The CDR3 nucleotides are TGTGCCAGTAGTCAGACTAGTAACGGTGAAGCTTTCTTT. This translates into CASSQTSNGEAFF. Drawing the rest from reference TRBV19 and TRBJ1-1, the complete variable domain is DGGITQSPKYLFRKEGQNVTLSCEQNLNHDAMYWYRQDPGQGLRLIYYSQIVNDFQKGDIAEGYSVSREKKESFPLTVTSAQKNPTAFYLCASSQTSNGEAFFGQGTRLTVV.

This chain links TRBV28 with TRBJ1-2; D not certain. Germline-derived CDR1 and CDR2 are MDHEN and SYDVKM. This CDR3 has 13 residues. The germline V and J ends were trimmed by 3 bases and 3 bases, with 8 bases remaining between them. The CDR3 is CASSFRPDYGYTF. DNA for the CDR3: TGTGCCAGCAGTTTCCGCCCCGACTATGGCTACACCTTC.

Written as DNA, the CDR3 is TGTGCCAGCAGGCCGGTCCAGGGCTGGAGCACTGAAGCTTTCTTT. It specifies CASRPVQGWSTEAFF. The chain has TRBV6-5 and TRBJ1-1, with D perhaps matching TRBD1 (5 bases). CDR3 length: 15 amino acids. Trimming cost V 6 bases and J 4 bases, with 18 bases left between them. Looked up from germline, CDR1 is MNHEY and CDR2 is SVGAGI.

The chain links TRBV6-6 to TRBJ1-2; no clear D. V was shortened by 5 bases and J by 4 bases, with 17 bases between the two germline ends. The CDR3 contains 15 residues. Looked up from germline, CDR1 is MNHNY and CDR2 is SVGAGI (reference sequence). This CDR3 is CASSPQVLGPYGYTF. The CDR3 DNA reads TGTGCCAGCAGTCCCCAAGTATTAGGGCCCTATGGCTACACCTTC.

This clone was counted a few times. J is TRBJ1-2 and V is TRBV2; 9 bases map to TRBD1. The CDR3 has 13 amino acids. From germline, CDR1 is SNHLY and CDR2 FYNNEI. With 7 bases clipped from V and 5 bases from J, the junction kept 5 bases outside the gene matches. CDR3 region: CASNPDRGYGYTF. Here the CDR3 DNA reads TGTGCCAGCAATCCCGACAGGGGGTATGGCTACACCTTC.

CDR3 amino acids: CASTGGNNEQFF. CDR3 nucleotide sequence: TGCGCCAGCACCGGGGGAAACAATGAGCAGTTCTTC. This chain uses TRBV5-1 with TRBJ2-1, with D possibly TRBD2 on 6 matching bases. The CDR3 spans 12 residues. Germline-derived CDR1 and CDR2 are SGHRS and YFSETQ. The V and J ends lost 6 bases and 5 bases respectively, with 9 bases between them.

The rearrangement uses TRBV7-3 and TRBJ1-4, with a tentative D call TRBD1 (6 bases). The CDR3 is 13 residues long. Germline V gives CDR1 SGHTA, CDR2 FQGTGA. V lost 5 bases and J 8 bases, leaving 12 bases between the germline ends. CDR3 sequence reads: CASSPGAGEKLFF. DNA for the CDR3: TGTGCCAGCAGCCCAGGGGCTGGGGAAAAACTGTTTTTT.

The chain recombines TRBV6-5 with TRBJ1-4; no definite D call. The ends were cut back, 6 bases at V and 4 bases at J, with 12 bases in the middle. The CDR3 consists of 14 residues. CDR1 and CDR2 from the germline V gene are MNHEY and SVGAGI. In nucleotides, the CDR3 is TGTGCCAGCAGCCAAGGGCGGGGTAATGAAAAACTGTTTTTT. It yields the protein CASSQGRGNEKLFF.

This chain joins TRBV18 and TRBJ2-2, with no clear D. The V gene's germline CDR1 is KGHSH and CDR2 LQKENI. CDR3 size: 16 residues. Trimming stripped 7 bases from V and 4 bases from J, with 19 bases between. CDR3 region: CASFLPVGDSTGELFF. The DNA for the CDR3 is TGTGCCAGCTTTCTCCCCGTTGGTGATTCCACCGGGGAGCTGTTTTTT.

There are a few counts of this clone. This chain connects TRBV2 to TRBJ1-1; D is unclear. The CDR3 consists of 12 residues. Deletions cut 5 bases from V and 2 bases from J, with 6 bases between. Germline V CDR1 and CDR2: SNHLY, FYNNEI. CDR3 in DNA: TGTGCCAGCAGTCGAATTAACACTGAAGCTTTCTTT. Its protein product is CASSRINTEAFF.